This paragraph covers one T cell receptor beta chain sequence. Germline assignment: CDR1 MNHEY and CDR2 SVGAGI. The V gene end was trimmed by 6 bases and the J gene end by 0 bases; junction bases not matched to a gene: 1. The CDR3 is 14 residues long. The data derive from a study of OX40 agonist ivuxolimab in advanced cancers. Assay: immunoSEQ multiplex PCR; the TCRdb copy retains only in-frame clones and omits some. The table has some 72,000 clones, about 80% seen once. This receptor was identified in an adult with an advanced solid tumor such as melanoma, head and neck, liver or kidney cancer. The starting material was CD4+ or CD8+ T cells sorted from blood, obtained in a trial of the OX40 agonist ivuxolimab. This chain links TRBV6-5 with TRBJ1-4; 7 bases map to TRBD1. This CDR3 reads CASSGTATNEKLFF. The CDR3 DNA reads TGTGCCAGCAGCGGGACAGCAACTAATGAAAAACTGTTTTTT.